The sequence of this TCR beta chain was determined in a study of shared clonotypes between healthy human individuals (dated by TCRdb to the early 2020s). Regarding the research as a whole: Three men and two women, aged 18 to 49 years, made up the cohort. Libraries were prepared and TCR repertoires were sequenced by different laboratories using diverse techniques, in order to increase sequencing depth and limit assay-specific biases. Per donor, leukapheresis produced somewhere between about 0.8 and 9.5 billion PBMCs. Blood TCR repertoires of several healthy adults were deeply sequenced to estimate repertoire size and the extent of clonotype sharing between individuals. For each donor, three plates each were used for CD4 naive and CD4 memory, two plates were used for CD8 naive, and one plate was used for CD8 memory. Findings and caveats that apply to the study as a whole: Pairwise subsampling indicated that sequencing depth was expected to affect the degree of clonotype sharing among donors. Only blood was sampled, and tissue TCR repertoires likely differ from those in blood. Larger estimated clonotype richness was generally found for naive subsets than for memory subsets. Higher generation probabilities were observed for clonotypes shared by all four sorted-subset donors than for non-shared clonotypes. Sharing across a few donors was observed for approximately 5% of naive CD4, 3% to 3.5% of naive CD8, 2% to 2.5% of memory CD4, and approximately 0.41% of memory CD8 clonotypes. Even with the large sequencing depth, rarefaction of the sorted-subset datasets indicated that sequencing was incomplete. The small number of donors limited the genetic and exposure-history diversity represented.

CDR3 length: 14 amino acids, cysteine to phenylalanine. Kept here is only the CDR3 DNA, which spans 42 bases and is read in frame from base 1. CDR1 is given as MGHRA and CDR2 as YSYEKL, both from the germline V gene. V is shortened by 0 bases, J by 2 bases, and the region joining them spans 6 bases. For this clone: Its antigen is still unknown. Base qualities are not recorded, but no much larger clone differs from it by a single base.

Using the deep immunoSEQ assay, multiplex PCR amplified TCR CDR3 regions from genomic DNA. Genomic DNA extracted from each cell subset was distributed evenly over all wells of several immunoSEQ 96-well plates, and each plate served as one replicate. Each replicate PCR for sorted subsets received approximately 220 ng genomic DNA, equal to tens of thousands of T cell genomes. Purified libraries were quantified with a Qubit 3.0 fluorometer, sized on a Bioanalyzer 2100, and re-quantified with the KAPA Library Quantification kit. Each immunoSEQ 96-well plate was sequenced on its own single-read 150-cycle Illumina NextSeq 550 flow cell. Per the original workflow: Because only junctional sequences without quality scores were contained in the immunoSEQ output, filtering matching that applied to full-length reads could not be performed. To assign V/J genes and CDR3, sequences were annotated using PyIR, a Python wrapper for IgBLAST v1.9, with IMGT germline references. Any read was removed if the V/J assignment was weak (E-value above 1e-6), the CDR3 was missing, or the read contained stop codons, out-of-frame junctions, or ambiguous translated residues. A V3J clonotype was defined by an identical inferred V gene, J gene, and CDR3 amino acid sequence. Percentage overlap between repertoires was computed as shared unique clonotypes divided by the size of the smaller repertoire. RTK rarefaction, the Chao1 estimator, and Recon v2.1 estimates of unobserved clonotypes were used to assess repertoire richness. For all TCRbeta clonotypes obtained by the gDNA method from a few donors, generation probabilities were computed with OLGA. TCRdb took this table from immuneACCESS and kept in-frame rearrangements with V and J called. Such tables lack part of the clones; where checked against another copy, unresolved V genes explain under half of the gap, and the rest is unexplained. The V and J calls and clone size come from that table; D and trimming were worked out from the DNA. The sample includes some 630,000 clones, with more than 70% observed a single time. Jointly, the top ten make up approximately 1.8% of the sample.

Healthy HIV-negative adults with no recently reported acute infections or vaccinations were included as donors. Only Caucasian adults living in Nashville, Tennessee, USA were represented among the donors. CD4+ T cells were enriched by magnetic negative selection; naive cells were then positively selected on CD45RA, and the negative fraction formed the memory subset. Blood was collected by leukapheresis, and PBMCs were isolated by Ficoll-Histopaque density gradient centrifugation and then cryopreserved in liquid nitrogen vapor phase. Analytical flow cytometry was used to check the purity and quantity of each magnetically sorted T cell population. From each sorted fraction, genomic DNA was isolated and quantified by UV absorbance on a Nanodrop 2000c.

The specimen was memory CD4+ T cells sorted from blood. In light of the paper, this sample's cell subset or site label describes: CD45RA-negative fraction. The TCR originated in a woman aged 30 to 39 in good health. This receptor chain uses TRBV4-1 and TRBJ2-3; TRBD2 is perhaps the D gene, given 6 matching bases. The DNA is TGCGCCAGCAGCCAAGAGCGGGACACAGATACGCAGTATTTT. The translation is CASSQERDTDTQYF.